This T cell receptor (beta chain) was sequenced during a study of Graves' ophthalmopathy and Graves' hyperthyroidism. TCR beta CDR3 regions were amplified from RNA transcripts. In the first round, RT-PCR was carried out with HTBI primers, and a multiplex PCR formed the second round. From the multiplex PCR reads, TCRdb called clonotypes with MiXCR, one entry per CDR3 protein. The sample contains 240,000 or so distinct CDR3 sequences, around 45% of which appear only once. This CDR3 contains 14 residues. The V gene lost 5 bases and the J gene lost 4 bases, with 15 bases spanning the gap. Germline V gives CDR1 MNHNY, CDR2 SVGAGI (reference sequence).

The V gene is TRBV6-6, the J gene TRBJ2-7; no reliable D call. This TCR was recovered from an adult man with Graves' ophthalmopathy. The sequencing sample was made of peripheral blood. CDR3 residues: CASSEVAAEYEQYF. As DNA, the CDR3 is TGTGCCAGCAGTGAGGTCGCAGCTGAATACGAGCAGTACTTC.